The 24 T cell receptor beta chains below were found in one sample sequenced in a study of cytomegalovirus exposure and HLA in healthy donors. Both 60 Vbeta primers and 13 Jbeta primers went into the PCR. Some clones are missing from TCRdb's copy, which holds only in-frame ones; the method was immunoSEQ multiplex PCR. The sample has about 170,000 clones, 80% seen once. Sequencing was performed on PBMCs. The receptors originated from a man aged 25-45 years in good health and CMV-seropositive.

This chain uses TRBV11-2 with TRBJ1-4, with 7 positions matching TRBD1. Germline assignment: CDR1 SGHAT and CDR2 FQNNGV. Trimming took 1 base from V and 7 from J; bases not matched to a gene: 6. The CDR3 is 15 amino acids. The CDR3 region is CASSLATGLGEKLFF. CDR3 sequence (DNA): TGTGCCAGCAGCTTAGCGACAGGGCTCGGTGAAAAACTGTTTTTT.

V is TRBV6-4 and J is TRBJ2-7; 7 bases align to TRBD1. The CDR3 loop spans 15 amino acids. V shed 0 bases and J 2 bases; nucleotides not matched to a gene: 4. CDR1 and CDR2 (germline): MRHNA, SNTAGT. The DNA of the CDR3 is TGTGCCAGCAGTGACTCGAGGGGGCCCCCCTACGAGCAGTACTTC. It specifies CASSDSRGPPYEQYF.

The chain employs TRBV7-6 and TRBJ2-2; D perhaps matches TRBD2 (5 bases). V was pared by 5 bases and J by 2 bases, with 12 bases between. Germline CDR1 SGHVS, CDR2 FNYEAQ. The CDR3 length is 15 residues. CDR3 residues: CASSIRRGNTGELFF. The CDR3 nucleotides are TGTGCCAGCAGCATCCGACGGGGAAACACCGGGGAGCTGTTTTTT.

This chain connects TRBV28 to TRBJ2-5, with TRBD1 matching 7 bases. The better agreement between TRBJ2-7 and the DNA end casts doubt on the J call. Germline CDR1 reads MDHEN; CDR2 reads SYDVKM. CDR3 length: 15 amino acids. The CDR3 is CASSGWTGASYEQYF. DNA of the CDR3: TGTGCCAGCAGTGGATGGACAGGCGCTTCCTACGAGCAGTACTTC.

V and J are TRBV6-5 and TRBJ1-2; TRBD1 matches at 10 bases. The CDR3 has 14 amino acids. In germline, CDR1 is MNHEY, CDR2 SVGAGI. Unmatched junction bases numbered 0, after V lost 2 bases and J lost 3 bases. The CDR3 bases are TGTGCCAGCAGTTACGGGACAGGGGACTATGGCTACACCTTC. It yields the protein CASSYGTGDYGYTF.

This sequence joins TRBV6-5 and TRBJ2-3; possible D gene TRBD1, 6 bases. Germline lookup yields CDR1 MNHEY and CDR2 SVGAGI. The CDR3 loop spans 16 amino acids. Trimming shortened V by 2 bases and J by 3 bases, and 15 bases separated the two germline ends. The CDR3 spells CASSYGPGEGTDTQYF. The DNA for the CDR3 is TGTGCCAGCAGTTACGGGCCAGGGGAAGGAACAGATACGCAGTATTTT.

V is TRBV7-9 and J is TRBJ1-2, with D perhaps matching TRBD1 (6 bases). Germline V lookup: CDR1 SEHNR, CDR2 FQNEAQ (reference sequence). The CDR3 has 14 residues. The V and J ends lost 7 bases and 7 bases respectively, with 19 bases between them. The CDR3 region is CASIPGGRAGGYTF. The CDR3 DNA is TGTGCCAGCATCCCGGGGGGCAGGGCAGGTGGCTACACCTTC.

The gene calls are TRBV9 and TRBJ1-4, with D possibly being TRBD1 (5 bases). Looked up from germline, CDR1 is SGDLS and CDR2 is YYNGEE. Trimming took off 3 bases at V and 0 bases at J, with 15 bases between the two ends. CDR3 length: 17 amino acids. This CDR3 is CASSARGGSPTNEKLFF. In nucleotides, the CDR3 is TGTGCCAGCAGCGCCCGGGGGGGGAGTCCAACTAATGAAAAACTGTTTTTT.

The V call is TRBV2, the J call TRBJ2-5, with 8 bases lining up with TRBD2. The J call may be mistaken, given a closer DNA end match to TRBJ2-7. The CDR3 is 14 residues long. CDR1 is SNHLY and CDR2 is FYNNEI in the germline V gene. The CDR3 DNA reads as TGTGCCAGCAGTGATGCGGGGGGTTATGACGAGCAGTACTTC. Translated, it gives CASSDAGGYDEQYF.

This sequence joins TRBV2 and TRBJ2-2; the match to TRBD2 covers 12 bases. Germline assignment: CDR1 SNHLY and CDR2 FYNNEI. Germline trimming cut 6 bases from V and 5 bases from J; bases unmatched to any gene: 4. There are 15 residues in the CDR3. CDR3 coding DNA: TGTGCCAGCAGGGGACTAGCGGGCGGGACCGGGGAGCTGTTTTTT. As protein: CASRGLAGGTGELFF.

This clone has just one count. The genes are TRBV7-9 and TRBJ2-1, with unresolved D. CDR1 is SEHNR, CDR2 FQNEAQ, per germline (reference sequence). The CDR3 has 11 amino acids. V gave up 5 bases and J gave up 9 bases, with 8 bases separating them. CDR3 region: CASSPASEQFF. CDR3 sequence (DNA): TGTGCCAGCAGCCCCGCGAGTGAGCAGTTCTTC.

This clone showed up just once. The rearrangement joins TRBV9 to TRBJ2-7, with D possibly matching TRBD2 (6 bases). Germline values: CDR1 SGDLS, CDR2 YYNGEE. V lost 3 bases to trimming and J lost 1 base, with 11 bases between them. The CDR3 length is 14 residues. The CDR3 spells CASSARERSYEQYF. As DNA, the CDR3 is TGTGCCAGCAGCGCTCGGGAGAGGTCCTACGAGCAGTACTTC.

The chain recombines TRBV4-1 with TRBJ1-2; tentatively, D is TRBD1 (5 bases). V dropped 6 bases and J dropped 4 bases, with 15 bases sitting between them. This CDR3 has 14 residues. The germline V gene encodes CDR1 MGHRA and CDR2 YSYEKL. CDR3 nucleotides: TGCGCCAGCAGACCTCCGGGGGAAGGCTATGGCTACACCTTC. This translates into CASRPPGEGYGYTF.

This clone has just one count. V usage is TRBV7-2 and J usage is TRBJ2-7; 8 nucleotides agree with TRBD1. The CDR3 totals 15 residues. The ends lost 6 bases at V and 3 bases at J; junction bases unmatched: 10. The germline V gene encodes CDR1 SGHTA and CDR2 FQGNSA. The CDR3 DNA follows: TGTGCCAGCAGTTTCTGGACAGGGTCTAACTACGAGCAGTACTTC. This encodes CASSFWTGSNYEQYF.

This chain links TRBV19 with TRBJ1-2; D not certain. This CDR3 has 13 residues. V shed 3 bases and J shed 8 bases, with 13 bases lying between them. Germline values: CDR1 LNHDA, CDR2 SQIVND (reference sequence). The CDR3 region has the DNA TGTGCCAGTAGTATCGCAGCGGCAGGCGGCTACACCTTC. Residues: CASSIAAAGGYTF. The whole variable domain, remainder taken from reference TRBV19 and TRBJ1-2, is DGGITQSPKYLFRKEGQNVTLSCEQNLNHDAMYWYRQDPGQGLRLIYYSQIVNDFQKGDIAEGYSVSREKKESFPLTVTSAQKNPTAFYLCASSIAAAGGYTFGSGTRLTVV.

The chain links TRBV4-1 to TRBJ1-1; 9 nucleotides match TRBD1. CDR3 length: 14 residues. Germline trimming cut 4 bases from V and 1 base from J; bases unmatched to any gene: 1. Germline V CDR1 and CDR2: MGHRA, YSYEKL. The CDR3 DNA reads TGCGCCAGCAGCCCGGACAGGGGGAACACTGAAGCTTTCTTT. Translated, it gives CASSPDRGNTEAFF.

This clone has more than one count but fewer than ten. The rearrangement links TRBV11-2 to TRBJ2-1; TRBD1 might be the D (6 bases). Trimming stripped 3 bases from V and 8 bases from J, with 20 bases between. The germline gives CDR1 SGHAT, CDR2 FQNNGV. The CDR3 is made up of 16 amino acids. CDR3 nucleotides: TGTGCCAGCAGCTTCAGGGGCGCGGAGGATTCCGATGAGCAGTTCTTC. Its protein is CASSFRGAEDSDEQFF.

V usage is TRBV13 and J usage is TRBJ2-1; D call uncertain. Looked up from germline, CDR1 is PRHDT and CDR2 is FYEKMQ (reference sequence). CDR3 length: 14 residues. Trimming took 5 bases from V and 8 from J, leaving 16 bases between them. The CDR3 spells CASSNRRYYDEQFF. Written as DNA, the CDR3 is TGTGCCAGCAGCAACCGCAGATACTATGATGAGCAGTTCTTC.

The gene calls are TRBV27 and TRBJ1-3; D may be TRBD1 (6 bases). The germline gives CDR1 MNHEY, CDR2 SMNVEV (reference sequence). Between the trimmed V and J ends, which lost 8 bases and 3 bases, there was a span of 17 bases. The CDR3 totals 15 residues. The CDR3, as DNA: TGTGCCAGCGGGTATTACAACAGGGATGGAAACACCATATATTTT. This gives the protein CASGYYNRDGNTIYF.

The chain employs TRBV4-2 and TRBJ2-7; the match to TRBD1 covers 7 bases. The CDR3 covers 17 residues. Germline trimming cut 3 bases from V and 2 bases from J; bases unmatched to any gene: 13. The germline CDR1 and CDR2 sequences are LGHNA and YNFKEQ. The CDR3 here is CASSHVPGQTSTYEQYF. The CDR3 DNA is TGTGCCAGCAGCCATGTTCCGGGACAGACGTCTACCTACGAGCAGTACTTC.

The chain carries TRBV19 and TRBJ1-3; D uncertain. Germline CDR1 is LNHDA and CDR2 is SQIVND (reference sequence). Trimming stripped 3 bases from V and 0 bases from J, with 9 bases between. The length of the CDR3 is 15 residues. CDR3 sequence reads: CASSMWPNSGNTIYF. CDR3 nucleotides: TGTGCCAGTAGTATGTGGCCCAACTCTGGAAACACCATATATTTT. Looking up the rest from reference TRBV19 and TRBJ1-3 gives the full variable domain: DGGITQSPKYLFRKEGQNVTLSCEQNLNHDAMYWYRQDPGQGLRLIYYSQIVNDFQKGDIAEGYSVSREKKESFPLTVTSAQKNPTAFYLCASSMWPNSGNTIYFGEGSWLTVV.

The J gene is TRBJ1-5, the V gene TRBV28, with a tentative D call TRBD1 (5 bases). There are 16 residues in the CDR3. Germline lookup yields CDR1 MDHEN and CDR2 SYDVKM. V was shortened by 4 bases and J by 0 bases, with 13 bases between the two germline ends. CDR3 region: CASSSPSRDSNQPQHF. For the CDR3, the DNA is TGTGCCAGCAGTTCACCCTCCAGGGATAGCAATCAGCCCCAGCATTTT.

The V and J genes are TRBV9 and TRBJ2-7; 9 nucleotides line up with TRBD1. The CDR3 is made up of 17 amino acids. Germline CDR1 SGDLS, CDR2 YYNGEE. V gave up 0 bases and J gave up 2 bases; unmatched junction bases: 9. CDR3 coding DNA: TGTGCCAGCAGCGTAGAAGGGACAGGGAAATTCGCCTACGAGCAGTACTTC. Encoded protein: CASSVEGTGKFAYEQYF.

The chain joins TRBV27 to TRBJ2-5; 9 positions match TRBD2. This CDR3 is 12 amino acids long. CDR1 and CDR2 (germline): MNHEY, SMNVEV (reference sequence). The ends lost 9 bases at V and 4 bases at J; junction bases unmatched: 3. The CDR3 nucleotides are TGTGCCAGTATGACTAGCGGAGAGACCCAGTACTTC. It codes for CASMTSGETQYF.